A single sample gave rise to the 21 T cell receptor beta chains below, sequenced in a study of circulating CD8 cells and anti-PD-1 response in melanoma. Sorting of live CD3+CD8+TCRalphabeta+ cells by PD-1 and/or TIGIT gave four subsets. TCR libraries were prepared from approximately 15 ng of total RNA with the QIAseq Immune Repertoire TCR panel. TCRdb ran MiXCR on the reads and lists one entry per CDR3 protein. The sample has some 830 distinct CDR3 sequences; around 6% are singletons. This specimen was CD8+ T cells from PBMCs, taken at baseline or after one month of anti-PD-1 therapy (not recorded which). The receptors come from a human donor with melanoma.

This clonotype is judged medium-sized. The chain joins TRBV6-6 to TRBJ1-1; D unresolved. This CDR3 has 13 amino acids. CDR1 is MNHNY and CDR2 is SVGAGI in the germline V gene (reference sequence). V lost 2 bases to trimming and J lost 3 bases, with 7 bases between them. CDR3 DNA: TGTGCCAGCAGTTACCGGATGGACACTGAAGCTTTCTTT. It translates to CASSYRMDTEAFF.

The genes are TRBV4-2 and TRBJ2-1, with 8 bases that match TRBD2. The V segment lost 0 bases and the J segment 9 bases; nucleotides outside the gene matches: 10. This CDR3 is 16 amino acids long. Germline-derived CDR1 and CDR2 are LGHNA and YNFKEQ. The CDR3 reads CASSQDGLAGVIEQFF. DNA for the CDR3: TGTGCCAGCAGCCAAGATGGGCTAGCGGGTGTAATTGAGCAGTTCTTC.

As to this clonotype: A read error is possible here, since a much larger clone lies one base away. The chain employs TRBV12-3 or TRBV12-4 and TRBJ2-1, with D possibly TRBD2 on 6 matching bases. CDR3 length: 12 residues. V lost 11 bases and J lost 4, with 12 bases in between. DNA of the CDR3: TGTGCCGGGGGACTTAATTACAATGAGCAGTTCTTC. Translating it yields CAGGLNYNEQFF.

Within the sample, this clonotype is medium-sized (0.01 to 0.1%). This sequence joins TRBV19 and TRBJ1-5; a weak D match, TRBD1 (5 bases). Between the trimmed V and J ends, which lost 1 base and 2 bases, there was a span of 9 bases. The CDR3 is made up of 15 amino acids. From germline, CDR1 is LNHDA and CDR2 SQIVND (reference sequence). CDR3: CASSIAGRGNQPQHF. The CDR3, as DNA: TGTGCCAGTAGTATAGCAGGGAGAGGCAATCAGCCCCAGCATTTT. The variable domain in full, with the rest retrieved from reference TRBV19 and TRBJ1-5, is DGGITQSPKYLFRKEGQNVTLSCEQNLNHDAMYWYRQDPGQGLRLIYYSQIVNDFQKGDIAEGYSVSREKKESFPLTVTSAQKNPTAFYLCASSIAGRGNQPQHFGDGTRLSIL.

By share of the sample, this clonotype is medium-sized. V is TRBV20-1 and J is TRBJ2-7; D is ambiguous. This CDR3 has 14 amino acids. CDR1 and CDR2 from the germline V gene are DFQATT and SNEGSKA (reference sequence). V gave up 5 bases and J gave up 1 base, with 15 bases separating them. In DNA, the CDR3 is TGCAGTGCTCTCGGTATTCAGGTATCCTACGAGCAGTACTTC. Protein product: CSALGIQVSYEQYF.

This clonotype is classed as medium-sized (0.01 to 0.1%). The CDR3 is CASSFLIGQAIGGTDTQYF. The CDR3 nucleotides are TGTGCCAGCAGCTTTTTGATTGGCCAGGCCATCGGGGGCACAGATACGCAGTATTTT. The V gene is TRBV7-8, the J gene TRBJ2-3, with D maybe TRBD2 (5 bases). Germline lookup yields CDR1 SGHVS and CDR2 FQNEAQ. The CDR3 runs to 19 residues. Trimming took 3 bases from V and 1 from J, leaving 23 bases between them.

In its sample, this clonotype is large. The V and J genes are TRBV11-2 and TRBJ2-5; unclear D gene. The germline V gene encodes CDR1 SGHAT and CDR2 FQNNGV. The CDR3 runs 13 residues. The ends were cut back, 3 bases at V and 1 base at J, with 6 bases in the middle. DNA of the CDR3: TGTGCCAGCAGCTTTCCTGTCCAAGAGACCCAGTACTTC. Translating gives CASSFPVQETQYF.

This clonotype is labeled medium-sized. J is TRBJ2-7 and V is TRBV6-5; tentative D call: TRBD2 (5 bases). CDR1 and CDR2 from the germline V gene are MNHEY and SVGAGI. The CDR3 sequence is 16 residues long. Trimming shortened V by 0 bases and J by 2 bases, and 14 bases separated the two germline ends. Here the CDR3 DNA reads TGTGCCAGCAGTTACTCGTGGACGGGGTCCACCTACGAGCAGTACTTC. Translating it yields CASSYSWTGSTYEQYF.

Within the sample, this clonotype is medium-sized. The chain uses TRBV5-6 and TRBJ2-7; D is unclear. Germline CDR1 is SGHDT and CDR2 is YYEEEE. V lost 0 bases and J 3 bases, leaving 10 bases between the germline ends. The CDR3 is made up of 14 amino acids. CDR3 bases: TGTGCCAGCAGCTTGGTGCGGATGCACTACGAGCAGTACTTC. This encodes CASSLVRMHYEQYF.

This clonotype was detected a few times. The rearrangement uses TRBV21-1 and TRBJ2-3; the DNA was not used to check the table's D call, TRBD2. TRBV21-1 constitutes a pseudogene. The CDR3 has 17 amino acids. This chain's CDR3 is CASSKDRCGTLTDTQYF. Here the CDR3 DNA reads TGTGCCAGCAGCAAAGATCGTTGCGGGACTTTGACAGATACGCAGTATTTT.

This clonotype is medium-sized in the sample. This chain connects TRBV28 to TRBJ2-1; 7 nucleotides align to TRBD2. The CDR3 runs to 17 residues. The V gene's germline CDR1 is MDHEN and CDR2 SYDVKM. J gave up 0 bases and V 5 bases, and 10 bases lay outside the gene matches. The CDR3 loop is CASSGTLRESSYNEQFF. CDR3 coding DNA: TGTGCCAGCAGTGGAACTTTGCGGGAGAGCTCCTACAATGAGCAGTTCTTC.

By sample fraction, this clonotype is large. The V gene is TRBV28, the J gene TRBJ2-7, with D unresolved. The germline gives CDR1 MDHEN, CDR2 SYDVKM. Trimming took 2 bases from V and 0 from J, leaving 14 bases between them. The CDR3 is 16 residues long. In DNA form, the CDR3 reads TGTGCCAGCAGTTTAGTTAACCCACAAACCTCCTACGAGCAGTACTTC. Amino acid sequence: CASSLVNPQTSYEQYF.

This clonotype is termed medium-sized. This rearrangement joins TRBV7-3 to TRBJ2-1; no reliable D call. Germline loops: CDR1 SGHTA, CDR2 FQGTGA. V was clipped by 5 bases and J by 1 base, with 12 bases between them. This CDR3 contains 15 residues. CDR3 in amino acids: CASSLIESSYNEQFF. CDR3 nucleotide sequence: TGTGCCAGCAGCCTAATTGAGTCGTCCTACAATGAGCAGTTCTTC. The variable domain in full, with the rest retrieved from reference TRBV7-3 and TRBJ2-1, is GAGVSQTPSNKVTEKGKYVELRCDPISGHTALYWYRQSLGQGPEFLIYFQGTGAADDSGLPNDRFFAVRPEGSVSTLKIQRTERGDSAVYLCASSLIESSYNEQFFGPGTRLTVL.

The chain employs TRBV28 and TRBJ2-2; TRBD2 agrees at 7 bases. Germline V gene sequence: CDR1 MDHEN, CDR2 SYDVKM. V gave up 2 bases and J gave up 5 bases; unmatched junction bases: 5. CDR3 length: 15 residues. CDR3 coding DNA: TGTGCCAGCAGTTTAATCGGGGGGTATACCGGGGAGCTGTTTTTT. Its protein is CASSLIGGYTGELFF.

This clonotype counts as large (0.1 to 1%). The V and J genes are TRBV19 and TRBJ2-1; 10 bases are shared with TRBD2. Germline loops: CDR1 LNHDA, CDR2 SQIVND (reference sequence). V lost 5 bases, J lost 3 bases, and 7 bases stayed unmatched. This CDR3 is 16 amino acids long. The CDR3 sequence is CASSSGLAEYYNEQFF. CDR3 DNA sequence: TGTGCCAGTAGTTCTGGACTAGCGGAATACTACAATGAGCAGTTCTTC.

This clonotype qualifies as medium-sized (0.01 to 0.1%). This chain connects TRBV5-4 to TRBJ2-1; a weak D match, TRBD2 (5 bases). The V and J ends lost 2 bases and 9 bases respectively, with 15 bases between them. The CDR3 consists of 14 residues. From germline, CDR1 is SGHNT and CDR2 YYREEE (reference sequence). For the CDR3, the DNA is TGTGCCAGCAGCTTCGTCATCAGCCGGGGTGAGCAGTTCTTC. It is translated as CASSFVISRGEQFF.

This clonotype was counted only a few times. The V call is TRBV28, the J call TRBJ2-7; D unclear. Germline CDR1 reads MDHEN; CDR2 reads SYDVKM. The CDR3 is 14 residues long. V was pared by 7 bases and J by 2 bases, with 15 bases between. The CDR3 DNA reads as TGTGCCAGCACCCCCCTGGGCAGCCCCTACGAGCAGTACTTC. Its protein is CASTPLGSPYEQYF.

Relative to its sample, this clonotype is medium-sized. This rearrangement joins TRBV19 to TRBJ2-7; no clear D. In germline, CDR1 is LNHDA, CDR2 SQIVND (reference sequence). The CDR3 sequence is 12 residues long. Trimming cost V 5 bases and J 3 bases, with 8 bases left between them. CDR3 in amino acids: CASSPSIYEQYF. CDR3 bases: TGTGCCAGTAGTCCTAGTATCTACGAGCAGTACTTC.

This clonotype was seen only a few times. This sequence joins TRBV11-2 and TRBJ2-7; the D call may be TRBD1 or TRBD2 (5 bases each). The germline gives CDR1 SGHAT, CDR2 FQNNGV. CDR3 size: 14 residues. The V end was cut by 4 bases, the J end by 5 bases, with 15 bases between. The CDR3 nucleotides are TGTGCCAGCAGCTCTGGTGCAGGGACCCACGAGCAGTACTTC. Protein product: CASSSGAGTHEQYF. Full variable domain (missing parts from reference TRBV11-2 and TRBJ2-7): EAGVAQSPRYKIIEKRQSVAFWCNPISGHATLYWYQQILGQGPKLLIQFQNNGVVDDSQLPKDRFSAERLKGVDSTLKIQPAKLEDSAVYLCASSSGAGTHEQYFGPGTRLTVT.

This clonotype is deemed large. This chain connects TRBV7-2 to TRBJ2-1, with 11 bases aligning to TRBD2. The germline V gene has CDR1 SGHTA and CDR2 FQGNSA. The junction had 2 bases not matched to a gene; V was cut back by 3 bases and J by 7 bases. CDR3 length equals 14 residues. The CDR3 sequence is CASSLWTSGNEQFF. CDR3 DNA: TGTGCCAGCAGCTTGTGGACTAGCGGGAATGAGCAGTTCTTC.

This clonotype qualifies as medium-sized. J is TRBJ2-7 and V is TRBV20-1, with 8 bases aligning to TRBD2. The CDR3 extends over 15 amino acids. V trimming: 0 bases; J trimming: 0 bases; junction bases outside the gene matches: 4. Germline V lookup: CDR1 DFQATT, CDR2 SNEGSKA (reference sequence). DNA for the CDR3: TGCAGTGCTAGAGATGAGGGGACTAGCTCCTACGAGCAGTACTTC. This gives the protein CSARDEGTSSYEQYF.